This T cell receptor (beta chain) was sequenced in a study of blood T cell repertoires in COVID-19. Study overall: Spain, Italy and the United States supplied samples that represented acute and convalescent COVID-19.

As originally analysed: Amplification of reference gene primers provided the estimated nucleated cell counts. Sequenced by immunoSEQ multiplex PCR; TCRdb stores in-frame clones only, minus some. The V and J calls and clone size were taken over from that table, and D and trimming were inferred from the DNA. The data contain 50,000 or so clones, 85% to 90% of them singletons. Trimming shortened V by 1 base and J by 0 bases, and 4 bases separated the two germline ends. CDR3 length: 14 residues. The germline V gene encodes CDR1 SGHAT and CDR2 FQNNGV. The sequenced material came from peripheral blood. The J gene is TRBJ1-3, the V gene TRBV11-2; D remains unclear. This receptor was identified in a human donor in a cohort sampled during active COVID-19. The CDR3 region has the DNA TGTGCCAGCAGCTTAGCGGGCTCTGGAAACACCATATATTTT. It specifies CASSLAGSGNTIYF.